Sequencing of this T cell receptor (beta chain) was carried out in a study of blood T cell repertoires in COVID-19. Data came from immunoSEQ multiplex PCR; TCRdb stores just in-frame clones and leaves some out. Of about 200,000 clones listed, 70% to 90% were seen once; the top ten hold 10% to 11%. The CDR3 is made up of 16 amino acids. Germline lookup yields CDR1 GTSNPN and CDR2 SVGIG (reference sequence). Deletions cut 3 bases from V and 4 bases from J, with 18 bases between. Material for sequencing was peripheral blood. The clonotype originates from a human donor with active or convalescent COVID-19. The donor label of this sample is uncertain. The chain uses TRBV30 and TRBJ2-2, with a possible D match to TRBD1 (5 bases). CDR3 nucleotides: TGTGCCTGGAGACCCCGGACACACGTCGGCACCGGGGAGCTGTTTTTT. Its protein is CAWRPRTHVGTGELFF. The full variable domain, its missing parts supplied by reference TRBV30 and TRBJ2-2, is SQTIHQWPATLVQPVGSPLSLECTVEGTSNPNLYWYRQAAGRGLQLLFYSVGIGQISSEVPQNLSASRPQDRQFILSSKKLLLSDSGFYLCAWRPRTHVGTGELFFGEGSRLTVL.